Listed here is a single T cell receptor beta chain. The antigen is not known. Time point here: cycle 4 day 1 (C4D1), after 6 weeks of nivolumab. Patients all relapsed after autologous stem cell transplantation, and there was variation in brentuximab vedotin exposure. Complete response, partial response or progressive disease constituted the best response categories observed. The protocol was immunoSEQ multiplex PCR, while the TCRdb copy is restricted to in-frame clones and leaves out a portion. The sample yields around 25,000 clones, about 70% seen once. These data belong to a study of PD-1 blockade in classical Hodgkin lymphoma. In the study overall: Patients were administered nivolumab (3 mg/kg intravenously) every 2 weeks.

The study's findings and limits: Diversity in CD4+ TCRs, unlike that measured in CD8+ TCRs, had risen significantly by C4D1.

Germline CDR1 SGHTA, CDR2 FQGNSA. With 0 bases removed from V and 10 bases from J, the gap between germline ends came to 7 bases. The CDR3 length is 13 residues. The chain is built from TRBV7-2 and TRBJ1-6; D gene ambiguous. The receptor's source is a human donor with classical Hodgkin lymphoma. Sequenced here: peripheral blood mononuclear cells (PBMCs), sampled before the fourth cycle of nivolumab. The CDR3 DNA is TGTGCCAGCAGCTTAGCGCTACCATCACCCCTCCACTTT. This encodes CASSLALPSPLHF.